These 8 T cell receptor beta chains share one sample of origin, sequenced in a study of regulatory T cells in long-lasting Graves disease. Regarding time point: newly diagnosed GD, antithyroid drugs for less than 3 months. The TCR library used RNA extracted from PBMCs. Construction of TCR beta libraries relied on iRepertoire HTBI primers and on Arm-PCR targeting CDR3 regions. One entry per CDR3 protein results from TCRdb running MiXCR on the multiplex PCR reads. This table holds more than 300,000 distinct CDR3 sequences, around 15% found once. The sequencing here drew on peripheral blood mononuclear cells (PBMCs), taken at new diagnosis, from a patient treated with antithyroid drugs. The receptors were gathered from a female donor with Graves disease.

This clonotype was counted at least ten times. The chain carries TRBV27 and TRBJ2-7, with a weak D call TRBD1 (5 bases). The CDR3 has 14 residues. CDR1 MNHEY and CDR2 SMNVEV come from the germline V gene (reference sequence). Trimming stripped 1 base from V and 4 bases from J, with 11 bases between. This CDR3 reads CASSLFGREYEQYF. In DNA form, the CDR3 reads TGTGCCAGCAGTTTATTTGGCAGGGAATACGAGCAGTACTTC.

This clonotype was counted at least ten times. The chain couples TRBV30 to TRBJ2-7; 8 positions match TRBD2. Germline V gene sequence: CDR1 GTSNPN, CDR2 SVGIG (reference sequence). The V gene end was trimmed by 0 bases and the J gene end by 6 bases; junction bases not matched to a gene: 4. The CDR3 runs 13 residues. In DNA, the CDR3 is TGTGCCTGGAGTGTAGCGGGAGCTGGCGAGCAGTACTTC. Residues: CAWSVAGAGEQYF.

There are a few counts of this clonotype. The J gene is TRBJ2-4, the V gene TRBV6-2 or TRBV6-3, with 7 nucleotides matching TRBD2. This CDR3 region has 14 residues. Germline CDR1 reads MNHEY; CDR2 reads SVGEGT. V lost 4 bases and J lost 6; bases outside the gene matches: 6. The CDR3 DNA reads as TGTGCCAGCAGTTCGGCGGGGAGGGGAAACATTCAGTACTTC. Translating gives CASSSAGRGNIQYF.

As to this clonotype: With a much larger clone just one base away, this may be a read error. The chain joins TRBV5-5 to TRBJ1-6, with D hard to call. The germline V and J ends were trimmed by 4 bases and 10 bases, with 24 bases remaining between them. Germline V gene lookup returns CDR1 SGHKS and CDR2 YYEKEE (reference sequence). There are 17 residues in the CDR3. This CDR3 is CASSLLAGEVSVSPLHF. The CDR3 DNA reads TGTGCCAGCAGCCTATTGGCCGGGGAAGTTTCTGTCTCACCCCTCCACTTT.

This clonotype was detected many times. The V and J genes are TRBV27 and TRBJ1-4; D call uncertain. The CDR3 is 13 residues long. Germline CDR1 MNHEY, CDR2 SMNVEV (reference sequence). The ends were cut back, 0 bases at V and 8 bases at J, with 7 bases in the middle. The CDR3 DNA reads TGTGCCAGCAGTTTATCAGGAGGGGAAAAACTGTTTTTT. It yields the protein CASSLSGGEKLFF. Together with reference TRBV27 and TRBJ1-4, the CDR3 gives the full variable domain: EAQVTQNPRYLITVTGKKLTVTCSQNMNHEYMSWYRQDPGLGLRQIYYSMNVEVTDKGDVPEGYKVSRKEKRNFPLILESPSPNQTSLYFCASSLSGGEKLFFGSGTQLSVL.

This clonotype was detected many times. The chain couples TRBV24-1 to TRBJ2-1; 7 bases are a match to TRBD1. The CDR3 sequence is 12 residues long. CDR1 and CDR2 from the germline V gene are KGHDR and SFDVKD. V was clipped by 5 bases and J by 15 bases; unmatched bases: 9. The CDR3 reads CATSVTGTDRFF. In DNA form, the CDR3 reads TGTGCCACCAGTGTAACCGGGACAGACAGGTTCTTC.

This clonotype occurred many times. The rearrangement uses TRBV7-9 and TRBJ2-7; D gene ambiguous. CDR3 length equals 13 residues. From germline, CDR1 is SEHNR and CDR2 FQNEAQ (reference sequence). The V end lost 3 bases, the J end lost 1 base, and 7 bases lay between the germline ends. CDR3 amino acids: CASSFQVSYEQYF. Written as DNA, the CDR3 is TGTGCCAGCAGCTTTCAGGTTTCCTACGAGCAGTACTTC. Looking up the rest from reference TRBV7-9 and TRBJ2-7 gives the full variable domain: DTGVSQNPRHKITKRGQNVTFRCDPISEHNRLYWYRQTLGQGPEFLTYFQNEAQLEKSRLLSDRFSAERPKGSFSTLEIQRTEQGDSAMYLCASSFQVSYEQYFGPGTRLTVT.

The rearrangement joins TRBV7-2 to TRBJ2-7, with 9 bases fitting TRBD1. Germline CDR1 SGHTA, CDR2 FQGNSA. Trimming at V came to 11 bases and at J to 4 bases, leaving 15 bases not matched to a gene. CDR3 size: 15 residues. Written as DNA, the CDR3 is TGTGCCTGCTCTGGGGACGGGACAGGGCGGTACGAGCAGTACTTC. Its protein is CACSGDGTGRYEQYF.